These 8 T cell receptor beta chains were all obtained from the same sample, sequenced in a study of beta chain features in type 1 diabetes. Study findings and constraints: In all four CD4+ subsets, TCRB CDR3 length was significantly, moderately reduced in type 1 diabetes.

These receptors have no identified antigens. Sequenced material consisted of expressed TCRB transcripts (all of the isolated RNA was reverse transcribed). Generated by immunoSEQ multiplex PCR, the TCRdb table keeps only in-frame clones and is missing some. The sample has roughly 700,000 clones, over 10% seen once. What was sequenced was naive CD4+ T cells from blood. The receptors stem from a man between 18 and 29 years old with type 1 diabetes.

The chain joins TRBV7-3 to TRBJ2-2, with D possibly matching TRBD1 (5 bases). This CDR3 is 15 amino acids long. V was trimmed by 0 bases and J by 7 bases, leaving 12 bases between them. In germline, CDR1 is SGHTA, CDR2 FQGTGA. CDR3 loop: CASSLTAGIVGELFF. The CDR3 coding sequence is TGTGCCAGCAGCTTAACCGCAGGGATCGTCGGGGAGCTGTTTTTT.

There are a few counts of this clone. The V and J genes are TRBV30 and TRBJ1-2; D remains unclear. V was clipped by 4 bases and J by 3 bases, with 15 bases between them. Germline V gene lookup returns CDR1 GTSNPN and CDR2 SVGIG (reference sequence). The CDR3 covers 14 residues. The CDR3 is CAWTPRWSHYGYTF. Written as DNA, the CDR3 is TGTGCCTGGACCCCACGGTGGTCACACTATGGCTACACCTTC.

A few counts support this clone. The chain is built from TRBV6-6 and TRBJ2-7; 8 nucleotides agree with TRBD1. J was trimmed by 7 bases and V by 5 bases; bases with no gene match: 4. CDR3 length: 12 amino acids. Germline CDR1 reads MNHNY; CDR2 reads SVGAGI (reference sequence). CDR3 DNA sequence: TGTGCCAGCAGTCAGGGGGCAAGGGAGCAGTACTTC. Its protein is CASSQGAREQYF.

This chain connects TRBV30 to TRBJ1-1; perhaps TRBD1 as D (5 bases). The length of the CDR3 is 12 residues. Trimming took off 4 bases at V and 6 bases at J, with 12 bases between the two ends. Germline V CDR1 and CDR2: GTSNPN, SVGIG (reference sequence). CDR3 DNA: TGTGCCTGGACCGGCGGGGGACCTGAAGCTTTCTTT. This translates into CAWTGGGPEAFF.

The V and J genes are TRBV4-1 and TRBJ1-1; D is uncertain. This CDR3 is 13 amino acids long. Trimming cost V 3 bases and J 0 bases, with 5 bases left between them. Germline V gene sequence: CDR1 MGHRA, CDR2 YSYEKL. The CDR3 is CASSQTVNTEAFF. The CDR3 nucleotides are TGCGCCAGCAGCCAGACGGTGAACACTGAAGCTTTCTTT.

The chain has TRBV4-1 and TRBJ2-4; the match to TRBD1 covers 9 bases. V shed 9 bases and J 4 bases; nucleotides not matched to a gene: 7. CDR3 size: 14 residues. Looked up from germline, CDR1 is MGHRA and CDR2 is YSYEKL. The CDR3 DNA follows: TGCGCCAGTAGCGGACAGGGGCAGAAAAACATTCAGTACTTC. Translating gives CASSGQGQKNIQYF.

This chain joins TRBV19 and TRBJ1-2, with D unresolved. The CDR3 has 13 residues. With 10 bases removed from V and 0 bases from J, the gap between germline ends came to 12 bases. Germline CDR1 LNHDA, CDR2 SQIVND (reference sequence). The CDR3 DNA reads TGTGCCACGGCAGCCAGAGCTAACTATGGCTACACCTTC. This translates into CATAARANYGYTF.

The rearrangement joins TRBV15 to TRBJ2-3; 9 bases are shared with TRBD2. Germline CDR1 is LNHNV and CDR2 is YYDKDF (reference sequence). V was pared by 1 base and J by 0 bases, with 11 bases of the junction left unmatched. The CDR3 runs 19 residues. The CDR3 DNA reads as TGTGCCACCAGCAGAGGGCGGGGGATACTAGCGGGTAGCACAGATACGCAGTATTTT. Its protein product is CATSRGRGILAGSTDTQYF.